This TCR beta chain was sequenced in a study of T cells in women clearing cervical HPV infection. In the study overall: Controls gave blood once infection was undetectable; cases at lesion identification.

Whole-study findings and limits: Controls had more TRBV6-7 (0.16%) than cases (about 0.11%).

Comment on this clone: The antigen remains undetermined. The sequence runs out 3 residues before the end of the CDR3; the remainder is reconstructed from the germline J gene.

CDR3 size: 12 residues. Between the trimmed V and J ends, which lost 4 bases and 0 bases, there was a span of 5 bases. The germline gives CDR1 SQVTM, CDR2 ANQGSEA. TCRdb's table, derived via immunoSEQ multiplex PCR, lists solely in-frame clones and lacks some. This sample's table reports about 39,000 clones. All donors had a single incident cervical HPV16 infection, not prevalent. Dot-blot hybridization genotyped cervical HPV amplified with MY09/MY11 PCR. The sequenced sample was blood buffy coat. The clonotype was recovered from a woman between 18 and 70 years old with a cervical HPV16 infection that either progressed to CIN3+ or cleared (not recorded which). The chain recombines TRBV29-1 with TRBJ2-3; no clear D gene. CDR3 sequence reads: CSVVPSTDTQYF. The part of the CDR3 DNA that was read is TGCAGCGTTGTTCCAAGCACAGATACG.